This T cell receptor (beta chain) was identified in a study of blood T cell repertoires in COVID-19. Study in general: Spain, Italy and the United States supplied samples that represented acute and convalescent COVID-19. T cells, B-cell-depleted T cells, or PBMCs supplied cDNA or gDNA.

The CDR3 runs 17 residues. V was clipped by 5 bases and J by 6 bases, with 20 bases between them. Germline CDR1 reads SEHNR; CDR2 reads FQNEAQ (reference sequence). Repertoires were generated with immunoSEQ multiplex PCR, while TCRdb's copy carries only in-frame clones and drops some. The sample records 55,000 to 80,000 clones, roughly 75% being singletons. Seattle-derived patients entered the study during active infection and were followed longitudinally. The chain recombines TRBV7-9 with TRBJ1-6, with D maybe TRBD1 (5 bases). The sequence derives from a man aged 60 to 69 with COVID-19, enrolled during active disease. The sample consisted of peripheral blood. The CDR3 DNA follows: TGTGCCAGCAGCCCAGGGTACAGGACCCCGATTAATTCACCCCTCCACTTT. Its translation: CASSPGYRTPINSPLHF.